The sequence of this T cell receptor (beta chain) was determined in a study of cytomegalovirus exposure and HLA in healthy donors (dated by TCRdb to 2015 to 2018). Background for the entire study: An earlier analysis of roughly 630 of the donors reported approximately 270 Gb of sequence data and roughly 100 million unique TCR beta sequences from around 200 million T cells. All discovery cohort repertoires had been generated on a single sequencing platform. HLA typing included class I and class II loci at four-digit resolution. To predict cytomegalovirus infection status, the study combined high-throughput TCR immunosequencing, statistical association of individual TCRs with disease status, and machine learning. An early release that covered roughly 600 HLA-typed donors contained approximately 290 gigabases of sequencing data and tens of millions of unique TCR sequences. Of the roughly 390 genotyped donors, 75% to 85% were placed in the genetic ancestry cluster associated with self-reported Caucasian donors. An earlier analysis of approximately 640 of the donors applied high-throughput TCR beta sequencing to assess whether each TCR beta V gene segment acted as functional or pseudogenic. Among about 410 genotyped donors of the cohort, an average of roughly 230,000 unique TCR beta nucleotide sequences was sequenced per donor, of which 15% to 20% were non-productive. Along with the approximately 670-subject first cohort, a separate validation cohort of over a hundred different subjects was used. The T cell repertoires of some 670 subjects were profiled by immunosequencing and related to cytomegalovirus serostatus. A later genetic analysis used genome-wide SNP genotypes for about three fifths of the 666 donors, treating that subset as a discovery cohort. In the later analysis, no new phenotypic data were used to find candidate immune exposures; instead, reliance was placed on TCR beta sequences and their occurrence across donors. Typing coverage varied by locus: roughly 620-640 donors for A, B, C, DRB1 and DQB1; roughly 510 for DQA1; nearly 610 for DPA1; under 490 for DPB1. Alongside the repertoire data, information on donor age, sex, ethnicity and CMV serostatus was compiled. To study patterns of TCR occurrence, a later analysis re-analyzed previously published TCR beta repertoires from several hundred donors and added high-resolution HLA genotyping. The study aimed to test whether cataloging public T cell receptors could reveal signatures of past pathogen exposure. Roughly 5 DR-DQ haplotypes were handled as single units for association and clustering because linkage in the cohort was strong.

Worth noting for this clone: Which antigen it targets is not known. Base qualities are not provided; no much larger clone lies one nucleotide away.

Library preparation was by the immunoSEQ multiplex PCR assay. For the multiplex PCR, a mixture combining 60 forward primers for TCR Vbeta segments and 13 reverse primers for TCR Jbeta segments was used. Amplification of the CDR3 region of rearranged TCR beta genes was performed with a multiplex PCR assay on genomic DNA. The amplified TCR beta libraries were sequenced on the Illumina HiSeq System as 87-base-pair reads. The study's processing was this. Across the 700 or so repertoires, a later analysis counted around 80 million unique TCR beta chains, roughly 11 million of which were shared by at least two donors. To remove PCR and sequencing errors, raw reads were error-corrected and collapsed into unique sequences using a nearest-neighbor algorithm that merged closely related sequences. V, D and J gene segments were assigned by aligning CDR3 sequences to IMGT reference sequences. For a sequence to be retained, at least a six-nucleotide match to both a V gene segment and a J gene segment was required. Rearrangements were classified as productive when the CDR3 lacked stop codons and remained in frame with V and J, and all other rearrangements were classified as non-productive. CDR3 was defined by IMGT convention, running from the second conserved V-encoded cysteine to the conserved J-encoded phenylalanine. In an earlier analysis of around 600 of the donors, sequences lacking an unambiguous match to a single V gene segment were excluded. An earlier analysis of 550 to 650 of the donors classified V segments as functional when productive rearrangements were above 56.7% and as segregating when the standard deviation between donors was above 5%. A statistical classification framework was built to diagnose cytomegalovirus status from the catalog of TCR beta chain sequences. In a later analysis, TCR nucleotide sequences were compared against IMGT/GENE-DB human TR gene sequences so that V and J genes could be assigned. The TCRdist pipeline was used in a later analysis to assign CDR3 sequences and most-parsimonious VDJ recombination scenarios. In a later analysis, each TCR beta chain was defined by its CDR3 amino acid sequence together with its V-gene family, and reads lacking a unique V-gene family were excluded. To address suspected cross-contamination and a sequencing artifact, a later analysis removed 450 to 700 highly shared, low-generation-probability nucleotide sequences. A later analysis calculated a clonal expansion index for each public chain from normalized within-repertoire ranks of inferred template counts. In a later analysis, generation probabilities were computed with a VDJ recombination model fitted to out-of-frame rearrangements, and the resulting probabilities were checked against IGoR. A later analysis scored TCR-TCR, TCR-HLA and TCR-CMV co-occurrence with hypergeometric tests, applying a repertoire-size bias correction to TCR pairs. In a later analysis, false discovery rates were estimated by permuting HLA or CMV assignments 20 times. In a later analysis, co-occurring TCRs were grouped using DBSCAN, with TCRdist sequence similarity added in when clustering inside HLA-allele-positive subsets. For co-occurrence clustering, repertoires with fewer than 30,000 or more than 120,000 public chains were excluded, along with four or five repertoires with anomalous nucleotide sharing. TCRdb stores this immuneACCESS table with in-frame sequences only. Part of the clones is absent; in the studies checked, under half of the shortfall reflects unresolved V genes, and no reason is known for the rest. For V, J and clone size, that table is used; D and trimming come from the DNA. The sample includes 180,000 or so clones, with roughly a tenth observed a single time. Approximately 1.5% of the sample rests with the top ten.

The research as a whole found: When HLA alleles, especially DR and DQ, strongly co-occurred, attributing TCR associations to individual alleles was difficult. Linkage disequilibrium might explain the correlated functional status among segregating V segments, but an unknown experimental factor could not be ruled out. A further reported finding was that TCR beta sequences accurately predicted the HLA-A and HLA-B alleles for most subjects in the first cohort. In a later analysis, most CMV-associated TCR beta chains were found to appear HLA-restricted, with HLA associations seemingly driven largely by CMV exposure. Sequencing depth was assumed to be roughly uniform across donors in the presence/absence analyses, though that assumption may not hold. Because counts were too low, 15 to 20 rarely observed V segments, including chromosome 9 orphons, were left out of the earlier analysis of 587 of the donors. A later genetic analysis reported fewer N-insertions in productive TCRs among donors in an Asian-associated ancestry cluster than the roughly 700-donor mean. Across donors, most TCR sequences were observed very rarely, whereas some public TCRs were present in many individuals. An association between a missense DCLRE1C variant and V-gene and J-gene trimming of TCR beta chains was found in a later genetic analysis and replicated in an independent cohort. The sequencing pipeline was judged likely to have produced a cluster of highly shared sequence variants as a technical artifact. In vitro tests confirmed that a few of the cytomegalovirus-associated TCR beta chains recognize cytomegalovirus antigens. Several of the top co-occurrence clusters appeared to be linked to parvovirus B19, influenza, CMV and Epstein-Barr virus, according to a later analysis. HLA typing was unavailable for some donors at each locus, so association tests used only the typed subset. In a later analysis, around 17,000 TCR beta sequences were associated with specific HLA alleles at a false discovery rate of 0.05. This cohort had only TCR beta chains sequenced, and the lack of alpha or paired-chain data limited which features could be detected. The study listed 150 to 200 TCR beta chains as associated with cytomegalovirus. According to a later analysis, TCR association rates differed among HLA loci, with DRB1 alleles showing the most associated TCRs and HLA-C alleles showing the fewest. It was suggested by the authors that the approach could potentially be generalized to other disease states and immunological phenotypes. CMV serostatus was the only immune exposure information available for the cohort. The 87-base-pair reads could not distinguish some IMGT-functional V segments, including TRBV6-2 and TRBV6-3, so those segments were excluded. Compared with equally common non-associated chains, HLA-associated TCR beta chains in a later analysis were more clonally expanded and had lower generation probabilities. In both the original and validation cohorts, the classifier was reported to diagnose cytomegalovirus status with high specificity and sensitivity. In an earlier analysis of 500 to 650 of the donors, most TCR beta V segments appeared in productive rearrangements about 87% or about 30% of the time, broadly matching IMGT annotations.

From its cysteine to its phenylalanine, the CDR3 spans 19 amino acids. The sequence is cut down to CDR3 DNA, 57 bases in frame from base 1. Relative to germline, V is 5 bases shorter and J is 2 bases shorter, with 24 bases between their ends. Via the germline V gene (reference sequence), CDR1 is SEHNR and CDR2 FQNEAQ. In total, around 600 healthy bone marrow donors made up the cohort. At the time of sampling, all cohort members were nominally healthy, though unrecorded immune exposures were likely present. The donor tested CMV seropositive and was one of the 289 seropositive cohort members. Every donor gave a peripheral blood sample, and the peripheral blood mononuclear cells from that sample were used for TCR beta sequencing. The Qiagen DNeasy Blood Extraction Kit was used to extract genomic DNA from the blood cell samples.

The material sequenced was PBMCs. Rearrangement joined TRBV7-9 to TRBJ2-2; possibly the D gene is TRBD1, per 6 matching bases. This clonotype originated in a woman aged 25-40 years in good health and CMV-seropositive. The DNA is as follows: TGTGCCAGCAGCCCCCTCTCCGGGACAAAGCTAGGTAACACCGGGGAGCTGTTTTTT. The translation is CASSPLSGTKLGNTGELFF.